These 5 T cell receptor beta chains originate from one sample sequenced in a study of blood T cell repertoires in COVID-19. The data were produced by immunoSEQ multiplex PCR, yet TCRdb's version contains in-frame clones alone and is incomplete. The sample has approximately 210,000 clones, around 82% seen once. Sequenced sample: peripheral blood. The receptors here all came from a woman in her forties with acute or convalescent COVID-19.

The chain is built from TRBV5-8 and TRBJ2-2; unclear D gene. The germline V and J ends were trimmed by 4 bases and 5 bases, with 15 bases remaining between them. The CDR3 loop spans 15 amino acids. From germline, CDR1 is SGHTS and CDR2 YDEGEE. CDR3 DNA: TGTGCCAGCAGCCTGGGCGGTAGCCCGACCGGGGAGCTGTTTTTT. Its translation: CASSLGGSPTGELFF.

Here the CDR3 DNA reads TGTGCCAGCAGGAGAGCGGGGAGCCCCCCACGAAGCACAGATACGCAGTATTTT. Amino acid sequence: CASRRAGSPPRSTDTQYF. The chain has TRBV2 and TRBJ2-3; the match to TRBD2 covers 7 bases. Looked up from germline, CDR1 is SNHLY and CDR2 is FYNNEI. This CDR3 region has 18 residues. The J segment lost 0 bases and the V segment lost 6 bases, leaving 15 bases of the junction unmatched.

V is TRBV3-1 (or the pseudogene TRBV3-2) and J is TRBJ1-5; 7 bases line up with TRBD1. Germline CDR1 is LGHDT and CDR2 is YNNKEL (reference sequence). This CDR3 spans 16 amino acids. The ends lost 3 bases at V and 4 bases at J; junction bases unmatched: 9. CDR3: CASSHSTGIRNQPQHF. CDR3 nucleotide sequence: TGTGCCAGCAGCCATTCGACAGGGATACGTAATCAGCCCCAGCATTTT.

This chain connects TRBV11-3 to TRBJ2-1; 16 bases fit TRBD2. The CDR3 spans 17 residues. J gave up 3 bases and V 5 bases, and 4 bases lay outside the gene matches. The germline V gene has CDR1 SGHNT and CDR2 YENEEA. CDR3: CASSPGTSGRGYNEQFF. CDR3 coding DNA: TGTGCCAGCAGCCCGGGGACTAGCGGGAGGGGCTACAATGAGCAGTTCTTC.

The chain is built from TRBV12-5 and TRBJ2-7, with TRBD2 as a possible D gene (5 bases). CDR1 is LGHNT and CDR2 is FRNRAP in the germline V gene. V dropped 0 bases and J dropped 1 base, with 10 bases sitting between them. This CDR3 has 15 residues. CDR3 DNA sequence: TGTGCTAGTGGTTTGGTACGGAGAGGGTCCTACGAGCAGTACTTC. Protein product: CASGLVRRGSYEQYF.